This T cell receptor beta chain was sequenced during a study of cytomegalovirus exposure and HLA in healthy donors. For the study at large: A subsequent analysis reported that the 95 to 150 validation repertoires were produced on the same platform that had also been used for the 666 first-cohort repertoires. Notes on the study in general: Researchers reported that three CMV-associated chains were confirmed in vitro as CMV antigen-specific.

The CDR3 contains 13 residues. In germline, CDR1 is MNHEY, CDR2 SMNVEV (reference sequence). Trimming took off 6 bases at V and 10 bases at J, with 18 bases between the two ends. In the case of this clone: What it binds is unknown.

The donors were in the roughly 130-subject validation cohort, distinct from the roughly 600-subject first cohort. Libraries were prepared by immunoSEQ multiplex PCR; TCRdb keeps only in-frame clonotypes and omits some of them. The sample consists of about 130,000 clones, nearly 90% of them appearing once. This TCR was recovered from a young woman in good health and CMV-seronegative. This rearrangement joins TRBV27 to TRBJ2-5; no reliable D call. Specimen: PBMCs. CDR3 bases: TGTGCCAGCAGCCTCTCCGAGAGGAGCGACCAGTACTTC. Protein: CASSLSERSDQYF.